The entry below describes one T cell receptor (beta chain). No antigen is known for it. No per-base quality is available; no much larger clone lies one base away. Based on the germline V gene, the CDR1 and CDR2 sequences are SGHVS and FNYEAQ. The germline V end is reduced by 6 bases and the J end by 6 bases; junction bases left unmatched: 3. Spanning cysteine to phenylalanine, the CDR3 consists of 12 amino acids. Only the CDR3 part of the read is kept: 36 bases, read in frame from the first base. This sample stems from a study of OX40 agonist ivuxolimab in advanced cancers. Study-wide context: Ivuxolimab was an agonistic, fully human IgG2 monoclonal antibody directed against OX40 (CD134), a costimulatory receptor. Intravenous ivuxolimab was administered to patients every 2 weeks at six dose levels: 0.01, 0.1, 0.3, 1.5, 3 and 10 mg/kg. Of the 50 or so patients in dose escalation, some 19 had hepatocellular carcinoma, about 15 had melanoma, 9 had renal cell carcinoma and 9 had head and neck cancer. The dose-escalation cohort was around 83% male with a mean age of around 64 years, ranging from roughly 23 to 80. Prior anti-PD-1, anti-PD-L1 or anti-CTLA-4 therapy was permitted, and 30% to 45% of dose-escalation patients had received checkpoint inhibitors. Three dose-escalation patients achieved partial responses, one with hepatocellular carcinoma and two with cutaneous melanoma. The purpose of peripheral TCRbeta sequencing was to test whether ivuxolimab changed TCR sequence diversity and led to clonal T-cell expansion. The paper covers the monotherapy dose-escalation part of the phase I ivuxolimab trial, which included N of about 56 patients. The paper's findings and limits, for the study overall: The antigen specificity of the peripheral T cells that underwent clonal expansion was not determined. Low levels of normalized T-cell clonal expansion were also seen in some nonresponding patients. At doses from 0.1 to 3.0 mg/kg, clonal expansion was seen in both CD4+ and CD8+ blood T cells between baseline and week 6. In the 0.1-3.0 mg/kg groups, partial responders had among the lowest normalized peripheral clonal expansion, particularly in CD8+ T cells. After ivuxolimab, more expanded clones were found on average in CD8+ T cells than in CD4+ T cells.

The trial excluded patients who had a history of autoimmune disease or who were on systemic immunosuppression. Peripheral blood for TCR sequencing was collected from all dose cohorts at baseline, on cycle 4 day 1, and on cycle 7 day 1. The samples were drawn from a first-in-human, open-label, multicenter phase I dose-escalation trial of ivuxolimab. The trial enrolled adults with locally advanced or metastatic head and neck squamous cell, hepatocellular, melanoma or renal cell carcinoma. Before TCR sequencing, CD4+ and CD8+ T cells were separately sorted from peripheral blood. To sequence the TCRbeta CDR3 region, genomic DNA was isolated from the sorted cells. TCRbeta CDR3 regions were sequenced using the immunoSEQ Assay. The source is immuneACCESS, and TCRdb retained only in-frame sequences with V and J called. Part of the clones is not carried over; for the studies checked, unresolved V genes explain less than half of this, and the remainder is unexplained. The sample yields around 80,000 clones; 80% to 90% were counted once. The ten largest clones add up to about 0.78% of the sample.

The source is an adult with an advanced solid tumor such as melanoma, head and neck, liver or kidney cancer. The sequence joins TRBV7-6 to TRBJ2-3, with 7 central nucleotides matching TRBD2. This material consisted of CD4+ or CD8+ T cells sorted from blood, taken in a trial of the OX40 agonist ivuxolimab. DNA sequence: TGTGCCAGCAGACCACTAGCGGATACGCAGTATTTT. The resulting protein is CASRPLADTQYF.